This passage covers 8 T cell receptor beta chains from one sample sequenced in a study of PD-1 blockade in classical Hodgkin lymphoma. Clones were sequenced by immunoSEQ multiplex PCR, and TCRdb holds only the in-frame ones, with some missing. The sample consists of approximately 100,000 clones, 75% to 85% of them appearing once. Documented time point: cycle 4 day 1 (C4D1), after 5 to 7 weeks of nivolumab. Each patient relapsed following autologous stem cell transplantation, and prior brentuximab vedotin exposure differed. Here the sequenced sample was peripheral blood mononuclear cells (PBMCs), taken before the fourth cycle of nivolumab. Receptors were obtained from a human donor with classical Hodgkin lymphoma.

The genes are TRBV10-3 and TRBJ1-5; D ambiguous. V shed 10 bases and J shed 7 bases, with 17 bases lying between them. The CDR3 totals 13 residues. In germline, CDR1 is ENHRY, CDR2 SYGVKD. Written as DNA, the CDR3 is TGTGCCACCTCCCAAGAGTTAGAACAGCCCCAGCATTTT. Its translation is CATSQELEQPQHF.

This clone was detected only once. J is TRBJ1-4 and V is TRBV2, with D hard to call. V shed 7 bases and J shed 8 bases, with 14 bases lying between them. This CDR3 is 13 amino acids long. Germline CDR1 is SNHLY and CDR2 is FYNNEI. The CDR3 protein is CASILEVREKLFF. The CDR3 region has the DNA TGTGCCAGCATTCTGGAAGTTCGGGAAAAACTGTTTTTT.

This chain links TRBV12-5 with TRBJ1-4; D unclear. The germline V gene has CDR1 LGHNT and CDR2 FRNRAP. The V and J ends lost 5 bases and 2 bases respectively, with 6 bases between them. The CDR3 consists of 13 residues. CDR3 bases: TGTGCTAGTGGTCCTTCTACTAATGAAAAACTGTTTTTT. Protein product: CASGPSTNEKLFF. The entire variable domain, with the rest obtained from reference TRBV12-5 and TRBJ1-4, is as follows: DARVTQTPRHKVTEMGQEVTMRCQPILGHNTVFWYRQTMMQGLELLAYFRNRAPLDDSGMPKDRFSAEMPDATLATLKIQPSEPRDSAVYFCASGPSTNEKLFFGSGTQLSVL.

The rearrangement links TRBV5-5 to TRBJ1-4; perhaps TRBD1 as D (5 bases). The CDR3 consists of 15 residues. Germline V gene sequence: CDR1 SGHKS, CDR2 YYEKEE (reference sequence). V was trimmed by 1 base and J by 8 bases, leaving 15 bases between them. The CDR3: CASSLYPNDREKLFF. In nucleotides, the CDR3 is TGTGCCAGCAGCTTGTACCCTAACGACAGAGAAAAACTGTTTTTT.

The chain combines TRBV5-1 with TRBJ2-1; 8 nucleotides agree with TRBD2. CDR1 is SGHRS and CDR2 is YFSETQ in the germline V gene. This CDR3 comprises 20 residues. Trimming removed 2 bases from V and 9 bases from J; junction bases left unmatched: 25. CDR3 in amino acids: CASSLTPSTTGTRSLGEQFF. CDR3 DNA: TGCGCCAGCAGCTTAACGCCGTCAACCACCGGGACTAGGTCCCTGGGTGAGCAGTTCTTC.

This clone was recorded a few times. V is TRBV25-1 and J is TRBJ1-1; D is ambiguous. The CDR3 consists of 12 residues. V gave up 3 bases and J gave up 5 bases, with 7 bases separating them. From germline, CDR1 is MGHDK and CDR2 SYGVNS. CDR3: CASSEHLTEAFF. For the CDR3, the DNA is TGTGCCAGCAGTGAGCATCTAACTGAAGCTTTCTTT.

The rearrangement joins TRBV14 to TRBJ1-5, with D unclear. The germline V gene has CDR1 SGHDN and CDR2 FVKESK. The CDR3 runs 13 residues. V was clipped by 1 base and J by 6 bases, with 7 bases between them. As DNA, the CDR3 is TGTGCCAGCAGCCAAGGAGAAGGTCAGCCCCAGCATTTT. Translation gives CASSQGEGQPQHF.

The CDR3 coding sequence is TGTGCCAGCTCACGCGCCCTAGGACAGGGGACGAAAAACGAGCAGTACTTC. The encoded protein is CASSRALGQGTKNEQYF. V is TRBV18 and J is TRBJ2-7; the match to TRBD1 covers 9 bases. Germline assignment: CDR1 KGHSH and CDR2 LQKENI. The junction had 15 bases not matched to a gene; V was cut back by 4 bases and J by 5 bases. The CDR3 totals 17 residues. The full variable domain, in which reference TRBV18 and TRBJ2-7 provide the parts outside the CDR3, is NAGVMQNPRHLVRRRGQEARLRCSPMKGHSHVYWYRQLPEEGLKFMVYLQKENIIDESGMPKERFSAEFPKEGPSILRIQQVVRGDSAAYFCASSRALGQGTKNEQYFGPGTRLTVT.